These T cell receptor beta chains were read from a single sample in a study of regulatory and conventional T cells in RAG deficiency. The repertoire was sequenced with immunoSEQ multiplex PCR; TCRdb's copy has only in-frame clones and lacks some. This table holds 6,000 to 7,000 clones, roughly four fifths found once. These records were also assigned to another study, of regulatory T cells.

Specimen: CD8+ T cells sorted from blood. These receptors were obtained from a human donor in good health. The CDR3 runs from the conserved cysteine through the conserved F or W. A D gene is named only where the DNA matches it firmly. Clone size, where shown, is once, few, many, or a class for clones that have expanded.

d_call clone_size j_call v_call cdr3_nt cdr3_aa
TRBD1 - TRBJ1-4 TRBV15 TGTGCCACCAGCACCGGACAGGGGGGCCTGGAAAAACTGTTTTTT CATSTGQGGLEKLFF
- - TRBJ2-7 TRBV2 TGTGCCAGCAGCTCGGGACGGGCCTACGAGCAGTACTTC CASSSGRAYEQYF
TRBD2 - TRBJ2-5 TRBV19 TGTGCCAGTAGTCCCCCCGGGACTAGCGAAGAGACCCAGTACTTC CASSPPGTSEETQYF
- - TRBJ2-2 TRBV29-1 TGCAGCGTTGGGTGGGCCGGGGAGCTGTTTTTT CSVGWAGELFF
- - TRBJ1-5 TRBV19 TGTGCCAGTAGTATAGATTTGGAGGGTGGGGGTAATCAGCCCCAGCATTTT CASSIDLEGGGNQPQHF
TRBD2 - TRBJ2-7 TRBV6-4 TGTGCCACTTCCCCGGGGGGGGCATACGAGCAGTACTTC CATSPGGAYEQYF
TRBD1 - TRBJ1-6 TRBV28 TGTGCCAGCAGTTTCCACAGGGGTAATTCACCCCTCCACTTT CASSFHRGNSPLHF
TRBD2 - TRBJ2-1 TRBV27 TGTGCCACCTCTAGCGGGGGACCCTACAATGAGCAGTTCTTC CATSSGGPYNEQFF
- - TRBJ1-6 TRBV5-1 TGCGCCAGCAGCTTGGCATATCGGGACGCCGGGAATTCACCCCTCCACTTT CASSLAYRDAGNSPLHF
- - TRBJ1-4 TRBV9 TGTGCCAGCAGCGTAGGAGCGGACCCGTCGAGCGGAAAACTGTTTTTT CASSVGADPSSGKLFF
- - TRBJ2-3 TRBV4-1 TGCGCCAGCAGCCAAGATGGCGGTACCTCTAGCACAGATACGCAGTATTTT CASSQDGGTSSTDTQYF
TRBD1 once TRBJ2-4 TRBV4-1 TGCGCCAGCAGCCACCGGACAGGGTCGGGAAACATTCAGTACTTC CASSHRTGSGNIQYF
- - TRBJ2-7 TRBV28 TGTGCCAGCAGTTTCGGTGGGATAGGCGAGCAGTACTTC CASSFGGIGEQYF
- - TRBJ1-2 TRBV7-9 TGTGCCAGCAGCCGGATTTTATATGGCTACACCTTC CASSRILYGYTF
- - TRBJ2-7 TRBV5-1 TGCGCCAGCAGCTTGGCGGCGGGCTACGAGCAGTACTTC CASSLAAGYEQYF
- few TRBJ2-2 TRBV5-1 TGCGCCAGCAGCTGGAGTGGCGGTCCGAACACCGGGGAGCTGTTTTTT CASSWSGGPNTGELFF
TRBD1 few TRBJ1-2 TRBV30 TGTGCCTGGAGACAGGGGGACTATGGCTACACCTTC CAWRQGDYGYTF
- - TRBJ1-2 TRBV7-6 TGTGCCAGCAGCTTAGGGCCCCTTTATGGCTACACCTTC CASSLGPLYGYTF
- - TRBJ2-7 TRBV27 TGTGCCAGCAGTTCAGGAGAAACCTACGAGCAGTACTTC CASSSGETYEQYF
- - TRBJ2-2 TRBV6-4 TGTGCCAGCAGTGACACGAACACCGGGGAGCTGTTTTTT CASSDTNTGELFF
TRBD1 - TRBJ1-4 TRBV10-3 TGTGCCATCAGTGTGACAAGGACAGGTTCGGATGAAAAACTGTTTTTT CAISVTRTGSDEKLFF
TRBD2 - TRBJ2-5 TRBV30 TGTGCCTGGAGTGTACTGGGGCTAGCGGGGGGGCGAGAGACCCAGTACTTC CAWSVLGLAGGRETQYF